A single sample gave rise to the 11 T cell receptor beta chains below, sequenced in a study of spatial heterogeneity in lung cancer. Study-wide results and limits: Tracking of tumor mutation counts was seen in expanded intratumoral alpha and beta TCR counts.

Which antigens these TCRs recognize remains unknown. TCRdb recomputed calls from the 5' RACE reads with MiXCR, one row per CDR3 protein. The profile shows approximately 4,600 distinct CDR3 sequences, 7.5% to 10% of them singletons. The time point here: sample taken at primary tumor resection. The input for sequencing was lung tumor tissue, taken at surgery. These receptors all come from a male donor with early-stage non-small cell lung cancer.

This clonotype rates as medium-sized. V and J are TRBV18 and TRBJ2-2; D uncertain. In germline, CDR1 is KGHSH, CDR2 LQKENI. This CDR3 comprises 12 residues. Deletions cut 6 bases from V and 1 base from J, with 3 bases between. CDR3 region: CASSENTGELFF. The DNA of the CDR3 is TGTGCCAGCTCCGAGAACACCGGGGAGCTGTTTTTT.

In its sample, this clonotype ranks as medium-sized. The rearrangement links TRBV7-6 to TRBJ1-5, with D unresolved. Trimming took off 1 base at V and 4 bases at J, with 5 bases between the two ends. There are 13 residues in the CDR3. Germline V gene sequence: CDR1 SGHVS, CDR2 FNYEAQ. The CDR3 region has the DNA TGTGCCAGCAGCTTAGGGGTTAATCAGCCCCAGCATTTT. Protein sequence: CASSLGVNQPQHF. Based on the CDR3 plus reference TRBV7-6 and TRBJ1-5, the full variable domain is GAGVSQSPRYKVTKRGQDVALRCDPISGHVSLYWYRQALGQGPEFLTYFNYEAQQDKSGLPNDRFSAERPEGSISTLTIQRTEQRDSAMYRCASSLGVNQPQHFGDGTRLSIL.

The chain links TRBV28 to TRBJ1-2; a weak D match, TRBD1 (6 bases). The CDR3 loop spans 15 amino acids. V was cut by 5 bases and J by 8 bases, with 21 bases left in between. Germline CDR1 and CDR2: MDHEN and SYDVKM. The CDR3 sequence: CASSPTTGQLWGYTF. The CDR3, as DNA: TGTGCCAGCAGTCCGACGACAGGACAACTATGGGGCTACACCTTC.

In its sample, this clonotype ranks as medium-sized. V is TRBV7-8 and J is TRBJ2-1, with 10 bases aligning to TRBD2. With 5 bases clipped from V and 4 bases from J, the junction kept 8 bases outside the gene matches. From germline, CDR1 is SGHVS and CDR2 FQNEAQ. The CDR3 runs 16 residues. The CDR3 loop reads CASSIGLAVFYNEQFF. The CDR3 DNA sequence: TGTGCCAGCAGCATCGGACTAGCGGTTTTTTACAATGAGCAGTTCTTC.

This clonotype is deemed medium-sized. V usage is TRBV4-1 and J usage is TRBJ2-3; a weak D match, TRBD1 (6 bases). Trimming took 8 bases from V and 1 from J, leaving 13 bases between them. CDR3 length: 14 amino acids. From germline, CDR1 is MGHRA and CDR2 YSYEKL. The CDR3 spells CASRPGQRTDTQYF. CDR3 nucleotide sequence: TGCGCCAGCCGCCCGGGACAACGCACAGATACGCAGTATTTT.

By frequency in the sample, this clonotype is medium-sized. This rearrangement joins TRBV3-1 to TRBJ2-7, with D unresolved. Germline V gene sequence: CDR1 LGHDT, CDR2 YNNKEL (reference sequence). Trimming cost V 1 base and J 4 bases, with 5 bases left between them. The CDR3 runs 12 residues. Here the CDR3 DNA reads TGTGCCAGCAGCCAAGTGGGGTACGAGCAGTACTTC. This encodes CASSQVGYEQYF.

This clonotype was recorded at least ten times. The chain couples TRBV5-1 to TRBJ1-2, with TRBD1 matching 11 bases. The V gene end was trimmed by 2 bases and the J gene end by 8 bases; junction bases not matched to a gene: 8. Germline CDR1 and CDR2: SGHRS and YFSETQ. The CDR3 loop spans 15 amino acids. CDR3 in amino acids: CASSFGGQGANGYTF. CDR3 DNA: TGCGCCAGCAGCTTTGGTGGACAGGGGGCGAACGGCTACACCTTC.

There are many counts of this clonotype. V gene TRBV20-1 combines with J gene TRBJ2-3; 8 nucleotides line up with TRBD1. Germline CDR1 and CDR2: DFQATT and SNEGSKA (reference sequence). The CDR3 has 15 residues. The V segment lost 7 bases and the J segment 0 bases; nucleotides outside the gene matches: 9. The CDR3 DNA is TGCAGTGTCGACGCGCAGGGGGCTAGCACAGATACGCAGTATTTT. Translated: CSVDAQGASTDTQYF.

This clonotype showed up many times. The J gene is TRBJ2-1, the V gene TRBV20-1; the match to TRBD2 covers 11 bases. The germline gives CDR1 DFQATT, CDR2 SNEGSKA (reference sequence). After removal of 3 bases from V and 4 bases from J, the junction contained 11 bases not matched to a gene. This CDR3 has 17 residues. The CDR3 reads CSASGLAGGKAYNEQFF. The CDR3 bases are TGCAGTGCTAGTGGGCTAGCGGGGGGAAAAGCATACAATGAGCAGTTCTTC.

This clonotype showed up many times. The rearrangement uses TRBV7-2 and TRBJ2-4; perhaps TRBD2 as D (5 bases). CDR1 is SGHTA, CDR2 FQGNSA, per germline. The germline V and J ends were trimmed by 1 base and 11 bases, with 9 bases remaining between them. There are 12 residues in the CDR3. DNA for the CDR3: TGTGCCAGCAGCTTAGAGGGAGTGGTTCAGTACTTC. It codes for CASSLEGVVQYF.

This clonotype was detected many times. The chain employs TRBV5-4 and TRBJ2-3, with 8 bases that match TRBD2. J lost 5 bases, V lost 2 bases, and 4 bases had no gene match. This CDR3 spans 14 amino acids. The germline V gene encodes CDR1 SGHNT and CDR2 YYREEE (reference sequence). CDR3 residues: CASSFRGGRDTQYF. In DNA, the CDR3 is TGTGCCAGCAGCTTCCGGGGGGGCCGAGATACGCAGTATTTT.